This entry features one T cell receptor beta chain sequence. These data are taken from a study of cytomegalovirus exposure and HLA in healthy donors. The V gene lost 0 bases and the J gene lost 6 bases, with 8 bases spanning the gap. This CDR3 has 13 amino acids. CDR1 SGDLS and CDR2 YYNGEE come from the germline V gene. This PCR relied on a set of 60 Vbeta primers and 13 Jbeta primers. The method was immunoSEQ multiplex PCR; TCRdb's version includes in-frame clones alone and lacks a portion of them. The data contain 170,000 or so clones, around 77% of them singletons. The sample comprised PBMCs. The V and J genes are TRBV9 and TRBJ2-3, with D uncertain. The sequence derives from a man aged 60 to 69 in good health and CMV-seronegative. CDR3 sequence reads: CASSVAREDTQYF. Here the CDR3 DNA reads TGTGCCAGCAGCGTAGCCCGTGAGGATACGCAGTATTTT.